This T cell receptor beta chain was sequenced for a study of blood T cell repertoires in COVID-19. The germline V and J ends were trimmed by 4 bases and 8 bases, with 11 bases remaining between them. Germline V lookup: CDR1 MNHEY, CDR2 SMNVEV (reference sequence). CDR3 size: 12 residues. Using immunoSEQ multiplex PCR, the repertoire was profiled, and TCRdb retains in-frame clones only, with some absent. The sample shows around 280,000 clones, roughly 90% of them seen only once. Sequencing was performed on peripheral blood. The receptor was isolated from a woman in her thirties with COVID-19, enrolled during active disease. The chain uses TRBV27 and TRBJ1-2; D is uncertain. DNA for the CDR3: TGTGCCAGCAGTTCTAGGAGAGGGGGCTACACCTTC. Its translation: CASSSRRGGYTF.